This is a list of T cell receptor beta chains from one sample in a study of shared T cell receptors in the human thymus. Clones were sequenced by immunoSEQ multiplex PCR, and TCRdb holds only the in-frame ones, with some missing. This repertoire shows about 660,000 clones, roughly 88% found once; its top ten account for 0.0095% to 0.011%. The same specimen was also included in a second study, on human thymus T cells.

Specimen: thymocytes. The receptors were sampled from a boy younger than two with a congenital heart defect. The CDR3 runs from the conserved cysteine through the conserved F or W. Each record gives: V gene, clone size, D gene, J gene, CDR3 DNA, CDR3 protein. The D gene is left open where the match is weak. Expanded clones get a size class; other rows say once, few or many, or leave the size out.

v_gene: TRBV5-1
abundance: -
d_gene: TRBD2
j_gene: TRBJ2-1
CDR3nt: TGCGCCAGCAGCCAAGGGACTAGCGGGAGGAAAAACACAACCAATGAGCAGTTCTTC
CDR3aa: CASSQGTSGRKNTTNEQFF

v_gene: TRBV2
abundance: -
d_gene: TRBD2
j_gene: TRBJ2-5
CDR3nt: TGTGCCAGCCCTGGGGGGACTAGCGGGAGATTTTGGGAGACCCAGTACTTC
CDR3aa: CASPGGTSGRFWETQYF

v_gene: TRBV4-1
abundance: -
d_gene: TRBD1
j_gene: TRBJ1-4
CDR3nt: TGCGCCAGCAGCCAACCCCGACAGGGACCTAATGAAAAACTGTTTTTT
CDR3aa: CASSQPRQGPNEKLFF

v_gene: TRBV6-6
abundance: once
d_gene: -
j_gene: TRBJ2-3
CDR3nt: TGTGCCAGCAGTTACCTGAGGGCAGCATCAACAGATACGCAGTATTTT
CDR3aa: CASSYLRAASTDTQYF

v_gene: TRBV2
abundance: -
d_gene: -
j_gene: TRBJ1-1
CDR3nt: TGTGCCAGCCACTTCTCCCGGGAGGGCGAGACCGCATTATTT
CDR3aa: CASHFSREGETALF

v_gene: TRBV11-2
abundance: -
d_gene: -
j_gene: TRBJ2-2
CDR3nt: TGTGCCAGCAGCTACCCCCCGGGGGGCACGAACACCGGGGAGCTGTTTTTT
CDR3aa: CASSYPPGGTNTGELFF

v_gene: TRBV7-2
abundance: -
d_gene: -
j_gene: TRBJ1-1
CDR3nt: TGTGCCAGCAGCAATGACAAGAACACTGAAGCTTTCTTT
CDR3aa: CASSNDKNTEAFF

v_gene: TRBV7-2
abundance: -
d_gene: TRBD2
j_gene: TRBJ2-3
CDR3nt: TGTGCCAGCAGCTTAGCGGACCGGGTAGCGGGGGGCACAGATACGCAGTATTTT
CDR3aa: CASSLADRVAGGTDTQYF

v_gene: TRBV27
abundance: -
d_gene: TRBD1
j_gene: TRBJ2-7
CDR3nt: TGTGCCAGCAGTCCGGGACAGGGATCATCGGGCTACGAGCAGTACTTC
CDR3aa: CASSPGQGSSGYEQYF

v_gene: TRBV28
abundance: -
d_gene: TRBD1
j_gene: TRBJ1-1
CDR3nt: TGTGCCAGCAGTTTGGGGACAGTTCTGAACACTGAAGCTTTCTTT
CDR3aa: CASSLGTVLNTEAFF

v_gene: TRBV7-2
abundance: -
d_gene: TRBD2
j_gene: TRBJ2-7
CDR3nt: TGTGCCAGCAGCTTAGGGACTAGCGAGTTCTCCTACGAGCAGTACTTC
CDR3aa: CASSLGTSEFSYEQYF

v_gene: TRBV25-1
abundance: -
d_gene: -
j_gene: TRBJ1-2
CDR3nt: TGTGCCAGCAGTGAACCGGGGGGGGCGCTTGGCTACACCTTC
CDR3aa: CASSEPGGALGYTF

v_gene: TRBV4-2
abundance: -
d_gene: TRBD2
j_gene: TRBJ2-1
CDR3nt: TGTGCCAGCAGCCAAGATCGGGGACTAGCGGGACGTGACATTCGGGATGAGCAGTTCTTC
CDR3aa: CASSQDRGLAGRDIRDEQFF

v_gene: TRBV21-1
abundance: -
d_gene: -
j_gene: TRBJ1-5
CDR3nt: TGTGCCAGCAGGTGGACAGGCAATCAGCCCCAGCATTTT
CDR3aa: CASRWTGNQPQHF

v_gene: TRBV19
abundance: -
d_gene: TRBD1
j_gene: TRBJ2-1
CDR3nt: TGTGCCAGTAGTATAAGCTGGACAGGGGAGCCCCATGAGCAGTTCTTC
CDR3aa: CASSISWTGEPHEQFF

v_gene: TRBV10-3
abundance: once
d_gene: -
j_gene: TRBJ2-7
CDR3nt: TGTGCCACTGGACACCGCTCCTACGAGCAGTACTTC
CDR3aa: CATGHRSYEQYF

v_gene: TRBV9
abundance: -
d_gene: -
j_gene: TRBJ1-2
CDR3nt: TGTGCCAGCAGCGACTTAAAGCGGGGCTACACCTTC
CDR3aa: CASSDLKRGYTF

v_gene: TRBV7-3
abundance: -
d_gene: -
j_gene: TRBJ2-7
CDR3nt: TGTGCCAGCAGCTTATTTACGCCGGAGGCCTACGAGCAGTACTTC
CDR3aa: CASSLFTPEAYEQYF

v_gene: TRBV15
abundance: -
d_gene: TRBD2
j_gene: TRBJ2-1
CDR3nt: TGTGCCACCAGCAGTCCTGGACTAGCGGGCTACAATGAGCAGTTCTTC
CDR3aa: CATSSPGLAGYNEQFF

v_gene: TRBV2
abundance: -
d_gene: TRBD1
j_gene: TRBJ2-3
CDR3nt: TGTGCCAGGCAGGACAGGGGGAGCACAGATACGCAGTATTTT
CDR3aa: CARQDRGSTDTQYF

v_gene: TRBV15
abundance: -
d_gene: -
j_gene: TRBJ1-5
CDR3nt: TGTGCCACCTCTACACAGAATCAGCCCCAGCATTTT
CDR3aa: CATSTQNQPQHF

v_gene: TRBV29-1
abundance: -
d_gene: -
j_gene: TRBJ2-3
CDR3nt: TGCAGCGCGGTCTGGAGGGTGGATACGCAGTATTTT
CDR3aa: CSAVWRVDTQYF

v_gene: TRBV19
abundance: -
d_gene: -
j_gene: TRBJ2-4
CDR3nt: TGTGCCAGTAGTATGGCAGGGTTCCTAGCCAAAAACATTCAGTACTTC
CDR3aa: CASSMAGFLAKNIQYF

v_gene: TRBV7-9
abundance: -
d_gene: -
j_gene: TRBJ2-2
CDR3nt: TGTGCCAGCAGCTTAGGCGCCGGGGAATCCACCGGGGAGCTGTTTTTT
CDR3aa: CASSLGAGESTGELFF

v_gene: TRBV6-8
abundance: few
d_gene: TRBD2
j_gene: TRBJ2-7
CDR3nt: TGTGCCAGCAGCCTCGCCGGGACTAGCGGCTGCGAGCAGTACTTC
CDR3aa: CASSLAGTSGCEQYF

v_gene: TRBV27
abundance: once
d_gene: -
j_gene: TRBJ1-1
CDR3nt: TGTGCCAGCCGGTCGGGGAACAGACGCGTCACTGAAGCTTTCTTT
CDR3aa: CASRSGNRRVTEAFF

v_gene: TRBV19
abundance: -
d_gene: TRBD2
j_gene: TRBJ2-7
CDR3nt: TGTGCCAGTAGTCCTTCTGGCGGGAGCTCCTACGAGCAGTACTTC
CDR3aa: CASSPSGGSSYEQYF

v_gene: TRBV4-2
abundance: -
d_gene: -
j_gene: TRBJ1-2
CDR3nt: TGTGCCAGCAGCCCCCGGTTGGGACTCCAGATCTATGGCTACACCTTC
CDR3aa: CASSPRLGLQIYGYTF

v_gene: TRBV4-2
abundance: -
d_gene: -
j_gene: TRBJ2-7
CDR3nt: TGTGCCAGCAGCCCCACCTTCTACCAGACAGGAACCGGGGACGAGCAGTACTTC
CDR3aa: CASSPTFYQTGTGDEQYF

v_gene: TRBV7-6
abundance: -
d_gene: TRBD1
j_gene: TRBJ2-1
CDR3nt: TGTGCCAGCAGCCCTACATCCCCGGGACAGAAAGACAATGAGCAGTTCTTC
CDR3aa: CASSPTSPGQKDNEQFF

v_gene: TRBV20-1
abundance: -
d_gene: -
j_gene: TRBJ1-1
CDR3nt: TGCAGTGAGAAGACATCCGAAGCTTTCTTT
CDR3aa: CSEKTSEAFF

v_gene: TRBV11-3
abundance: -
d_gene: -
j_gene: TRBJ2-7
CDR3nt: TGTGCCAGCAGCTCCGATGGGACACTCGAGCAGTACTTC
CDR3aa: CASSSDGTLEQYF

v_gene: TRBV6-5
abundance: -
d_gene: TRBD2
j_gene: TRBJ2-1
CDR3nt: TGTGCCAGCAAGACTAGCGGGAGAGGCAATGAGCAGTTCTTC
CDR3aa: CASKTSGRGNEQFF

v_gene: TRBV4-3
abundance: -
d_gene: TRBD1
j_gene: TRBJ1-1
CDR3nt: TGCGCCAGCAGCCAAGCAGACAGGGTCCTGAACACTGAAGCTTTCTTT
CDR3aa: CASSQADRVLNTEAFF

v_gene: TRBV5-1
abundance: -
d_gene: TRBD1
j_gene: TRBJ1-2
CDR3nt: TGCGCCAGCAGCTTGGTGGGCAGGGGGTCCAACTATGGCTACACCTTC
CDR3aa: CASSLVGRGSNYGYTF

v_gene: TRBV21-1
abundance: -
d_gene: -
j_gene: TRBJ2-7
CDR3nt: TGTGCCAGCAGCAAAAAGTCTAGCGGGAGGCTCCCCGCCTACGAGCAGTACTTC
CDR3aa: CASSKKSSGRLPAYEQYF

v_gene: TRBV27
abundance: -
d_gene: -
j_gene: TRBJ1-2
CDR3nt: TGTGCCAGCAGTTTTACCAGGGCCGATGGCTACACCTTC
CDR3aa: CASSFTRADGYTF

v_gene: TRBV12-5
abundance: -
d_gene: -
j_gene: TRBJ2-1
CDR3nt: TGTGCTAGTGGTTTGCGGGCAGGGTCCCCAAATGAGCAGTTCTTC
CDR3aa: CASGLRAGSPNEQFF

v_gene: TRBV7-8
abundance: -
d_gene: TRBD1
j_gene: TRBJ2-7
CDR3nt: TGTGCCAGCAGCATAGCCGGGACAGGGGCCCCCTACGAGCAGTACTTC
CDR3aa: CASSIAGTGAPYEQYF

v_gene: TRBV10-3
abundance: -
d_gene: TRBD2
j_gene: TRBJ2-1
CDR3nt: TGTGCCGCAGGCCCGGGACTAGCGGGAGACAATGAGCAGTTCTTC
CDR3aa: CAAGPGLAGDNEQFF

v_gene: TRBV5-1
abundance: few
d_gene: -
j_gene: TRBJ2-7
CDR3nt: TGCGCCAGCAGCTTGGGGCCAGTAGGAGAGTACGAGCAGTACTTC
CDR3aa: CASSLGPVGEYEQYF

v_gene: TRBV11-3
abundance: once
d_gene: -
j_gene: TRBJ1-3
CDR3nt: TGTGCCAGCAGCTTAGACGCGGGGGCCTCTGGAAACACCATATATTTT
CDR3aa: CASSLDAGASGNTIYF

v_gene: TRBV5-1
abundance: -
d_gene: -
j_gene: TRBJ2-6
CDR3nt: TGCGCCAGCAGATCATTAGACAGACACCCTGGGGCCAACGTCCTGACTTTC
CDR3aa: CASRSLDRHPGANVLTF

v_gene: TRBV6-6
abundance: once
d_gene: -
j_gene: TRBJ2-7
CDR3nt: TGTGCCAGCAGCCGCCGACAGGCGAGCTCCTACGAGCAGTACTTC
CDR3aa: CASSRRQASSYEQYF

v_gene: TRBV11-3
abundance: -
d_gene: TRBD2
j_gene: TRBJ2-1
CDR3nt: TGTGCCAGCAGCCTTACCGGGACTAGAGGGAATGAGCAGTTCTTC
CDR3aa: CASSLTGTRGNEQFF

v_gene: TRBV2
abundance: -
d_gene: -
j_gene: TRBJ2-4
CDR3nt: TGTGCCAGCAGTGAGTTGGGCAAGAGGGAGGACATTCAGTACTTC
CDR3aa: CASSELGKREDIQYF

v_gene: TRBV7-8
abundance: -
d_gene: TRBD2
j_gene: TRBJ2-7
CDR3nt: TGTGCCAGCACCCCCCAACTCCGACTAGCGGGACAATACGAGCAGTACTTC
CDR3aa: CASTPQLRLAGQYEQYF

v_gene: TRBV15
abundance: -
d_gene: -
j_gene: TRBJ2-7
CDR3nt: TGTGCCACCAGCAAATCGTACGAGCAGTACTTC
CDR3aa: CATSKSYEQYF

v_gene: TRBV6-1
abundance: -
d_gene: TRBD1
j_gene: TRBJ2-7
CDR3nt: TGTGCCAGCAGTGAAGCCCAGGGGGAACGGACCTACGAGCAGTACTTC
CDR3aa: CASSEAQGERTYEQYF

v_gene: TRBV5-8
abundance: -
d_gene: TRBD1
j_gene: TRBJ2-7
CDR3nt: TGTGCCAGCAGCTTAGGACAGGTGACCGACGAGCAGTACTTC
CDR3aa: CASSLGQVTDEQYF

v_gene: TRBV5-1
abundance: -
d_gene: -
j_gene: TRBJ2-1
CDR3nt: TGCGCCAGCAGCTCCCGTCGCGGCAATGAGCAGTTCTTC
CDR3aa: CASSSRRGNEQFF